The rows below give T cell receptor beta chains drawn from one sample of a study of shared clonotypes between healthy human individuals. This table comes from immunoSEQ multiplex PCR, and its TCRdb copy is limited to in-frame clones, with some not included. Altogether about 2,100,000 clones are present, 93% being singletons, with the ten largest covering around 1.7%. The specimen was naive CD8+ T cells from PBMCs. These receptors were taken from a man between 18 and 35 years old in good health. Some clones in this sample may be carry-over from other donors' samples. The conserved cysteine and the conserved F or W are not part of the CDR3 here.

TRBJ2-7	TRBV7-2	ASSSYGASGNYEQY
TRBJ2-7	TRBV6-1	ASSARQGTYEQY
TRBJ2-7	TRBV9	ASSRGGKDEQY
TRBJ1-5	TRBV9	ASSAGTGGAFNQPQH
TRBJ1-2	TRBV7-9	ASSSSGGFNYGYT
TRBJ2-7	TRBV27	ASSLRQGGHEQY
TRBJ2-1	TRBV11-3	ASSLGAAREAYNEQF
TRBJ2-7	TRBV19	ASSIRGDPYEQY
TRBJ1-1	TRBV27	ASSLRDRNTEAF
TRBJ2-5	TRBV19	ASSIELAGTRLGTQY
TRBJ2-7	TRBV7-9	ASSSSTGSYEQY
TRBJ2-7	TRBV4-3	ASSQEGQDYEQY
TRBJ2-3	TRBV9	ASSVGPRGADTQY
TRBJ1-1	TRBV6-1	ASSLDRPDTEAF
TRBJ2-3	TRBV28	ASSAQGTREGPLADTQY
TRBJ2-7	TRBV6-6	ASSSGSIEQY
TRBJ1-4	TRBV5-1	ASSLESLNEKLF